This record covers a single TCR beta chain. As yet, its antigen is unknown. Terminally differentiated effector memory CD45RA+ cells were excluded by CCR7 positive selection of CD45RO-negative cells. Healthy adults negative for HIV, lacking recent acute infections or vaccinations, served as donors. Only in-frame clones appear in the TCRdb table, and some are missing; sequencing was by immunoSEQ multiplex PCR. The sample has about 2 million clones; about 95% are singletons. The CDR3 is made up of 11 amino acids. The germline V gene encodes CDR1 SQVTM and CDR2 ANQGSEA. Trimming cost V 3 bases and J 6 bases, with 7 bases left between them. This sample was taken from a study of shared clonotypes between healthy human individuals. Findings and caveats of the study: Non-shared clonotypes displayed generation probabilities falling below those of clonotypes present in all four donors. What naive subsets generally showed was a larger estimated richness than memory subsets showed.

The chain uses TRBV29-1 and TRBJ2-3, with unresolved D. Sequencing was carried out using naive CD8+ T cells sorted from blood. The receptor comes from a man between 18 and 35 years old in good health. The CDR3 protein is CSVEGWDTQYF. In nucleotides, the CDR3 is TGCAGCGTTGAGGGTTGGGATACGCAGTATTTT.